This T cell receptor (beta chain) was captured by sequencing in a study of blood T cell repertoires in COVID-19. Across the study: Sources were T cells, B-cell-depleted T cells, or PBMCs; the material itself was cDNA or gDNA.

Per germline, CDR1 GTSNPN and CDR2 SVGIG (reference sequence). Losses at the gene ends were 0 bases for V and 1 base for J; bases not matched to a gene: 8. The CDR3 has 16 residues. Using immunoSEQ multiplex PCR, the repertoire was profiled, and TCRdb retains in-frame clones only, with some absent. The sample includes approximately 210,000 clones, around four fifths of them seen just once. This clone came up many times. Sequencing used peripheral blood. The clonotype comes from a man aged 55-75 years with COVID-19, enrolled during active disease. This chain connects TRBV30 to TRBJ1-2; 7 bases line up with TRBD1. CDR3 nucleotide sequence: TGTGCCTGGAGTGTCGCTCGGACAGGCGTTAACTATGGCTACACCTTC. This gives the protein CAWSVARTGVNYGYTF.